This T cell receptor (beta chain) was recorded in a study of Graves' ophthalmopathy and Graves' hyperthyroidism. Germline V lookup: CDR1 SGHVS, CDR2 FNYEAQ. Between the trimmed V and J ends, which lost 6 bases and 3 bases, there was a span of 14 bases. The CDR3 sequence is 15 residues long. It was from 10 ml of fresh peripheral blood that the PBMCs came. Amplified material comprised TCR beta CDR3 regions derived from RNA transcripts. Amplification began with first-round RT-PCR using HTBI primers, then second-round multiplex PCR was performed. TCRdb re-derived calls from the multiplex PCR reads in MiXCR, one entry per CDR3 protein. The table shows more than 550,000 distinct CDR3 sequences, with roughly 41% occurring only once.

The sequence was collected from an adult man with Graves' ophthalmopathy. This sequence joins TRBV7-6 and TRBJ2-2; possible D gene TRBD2, 6 bases. The sample was peripheral blood. Here the CDR3 DNA reads TGTGCCAGCAGTCAGAACCGGGGGTACACCGGGGAGCTGTTTTTT. Its protein is CASSQNRGYTGELFF.